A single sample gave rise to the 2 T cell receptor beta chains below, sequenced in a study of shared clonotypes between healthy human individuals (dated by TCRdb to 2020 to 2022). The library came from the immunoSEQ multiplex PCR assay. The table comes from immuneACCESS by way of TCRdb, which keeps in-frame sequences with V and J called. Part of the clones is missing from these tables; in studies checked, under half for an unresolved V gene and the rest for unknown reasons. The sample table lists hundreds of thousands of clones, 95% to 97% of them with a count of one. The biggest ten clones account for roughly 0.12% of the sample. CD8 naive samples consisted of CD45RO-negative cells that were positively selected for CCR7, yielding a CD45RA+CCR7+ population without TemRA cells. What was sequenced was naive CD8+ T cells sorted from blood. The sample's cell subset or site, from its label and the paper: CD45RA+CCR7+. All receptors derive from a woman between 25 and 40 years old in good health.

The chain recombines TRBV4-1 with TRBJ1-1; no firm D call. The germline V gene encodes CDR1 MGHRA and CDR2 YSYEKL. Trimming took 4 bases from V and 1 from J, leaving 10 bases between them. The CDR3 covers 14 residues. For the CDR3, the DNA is TGCGCCAGCAGCCGAGAGCTAGCGAACACTGAAGCTTTCTTT. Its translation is CASSRELANTEAFF.

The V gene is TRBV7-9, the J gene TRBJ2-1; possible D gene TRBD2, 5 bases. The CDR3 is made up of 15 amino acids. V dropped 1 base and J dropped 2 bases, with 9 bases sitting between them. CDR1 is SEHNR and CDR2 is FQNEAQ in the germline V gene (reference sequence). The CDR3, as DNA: TGTGCCAGCAGCTTAGGCAGAGGGACCTACAATGAGCAGTTCTTC. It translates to CASSLGRGTYNEQFF.